This passage covers 12 T cell receptor beta chains from one sample sequenced in a study of cytomegalovirus exposure and HLA in healthy donors (dated by TCRdb to the late 2010s). The receptor library was made with the immunoSEQ multiplex PCR assay. For the multiplex PCR, a mixture combining 60 forward primers for TCR Vbeta segments and 13 reverse primers for TCR Jbeta segments was used. TCRdb took over this immuneACCESS table, retaining in-frame rearrangements with V and J assigned. Such tables are incomplete; in checked studies, under half of the missing clones stem from an unresolved V gene, and the remainder is unexplained. In this sample the table shows 130,000 or so clones, around three fifths of which occur a single time. The ten largest clones add up to about 8% of the sample. The sample consisted of PBMCs. The receptors shown here come from a woman between 35 and 50 years old in good health and CMV-seropositive.

The V call is TRBV5-1, the J call TRBJ2-7; D ambiguous. The V gene's germline CDR1 is SGHRS and CDR2 YFSETQ. With 0 bases removed from V and 0 bases from J, the gap between germline ends came to 13 bases. This CDR3 spans 16 amino acids. The CDR3 here is CASSLDQAVRSYEQYF. The CDR3 bases are TGCGCCAGCAGCTTGGATCAGGCAGTCCGCTCCTACGAGCAGTACTTC. Complete variable domain (other parts from reference TRBV5-1 and TRBJ2-7): KAGVTQTPRYLIKTRGQQVTLSCSPISGHRSVSWYQQTPGQGLQFLFEYFSETQRNKGNFPGRFSGRQFSNSRSEMNVSTLELGDSALYLCASSLDQAVRSYEQYFGPGTRLTVT.

The gene calls are TRBV28 and TRBJ2-5; TRBD1 agrees at 7 bases. V shed 4 bases, J shed 5 bases, and the junction held 7 bases outside the gene matches. The germline gives CDR1 MDHEN, CDR2 SYDVKM. CDR3 length: 14 residues. The CDR3 is CASSSPDRVETQYF. CDR3 in DNA: TGTGCCAGCAGTTCCCCCGACAGGGTGGAGACCCAGTACTTC.

This clone has just a few counts. CDR3 residues: CAWRDSRDTEAFF. The CDR3 bases are TGTGCCTGGAGAGATTCCCGGGACACTGAAGCTTTCTTT. V gene TRBV30 combines with J gene TRBJ1-1; unclear D gene. Germline V gene sequence: CDR1 GTSNPN, CDR2 SVGIG (reference sequence). The CDR3 runs 13 residues. The ends were cut back, 3 bases at V and 3 bases at J, with 11 bases in the middle.

V and J are TRBV7-3 and TRBJ2-1, with 12 bases that match TRBD2. The CDR3 runs to 15 residues. V gave up 4 bases and J gave up 7 bases; unmatched junction bases: 5. The germline CDR1 and CDR2 sequences are SGHTA and FQGTGA. The CDR3 sequence: CASSSSLAGGNEQFF. The CDR3 coding sequence is TGTGCCAGCAGCTCCTCACTAGCGGGAGGTAATGAGCAGTTCTTC.

The J gene is TRBJ1-3, the V gene TRBV9; no firm D call. CDR3 size: 11 residues. CDR1 is SGDLS, CDR2 YYNGEE, per germline. Trimming stripped 4 bases from V and 9 bases from J, with 8 bases between. In DNA, the CDR3 is TGTGCCAGCAGCCGTGAGAGCACCATATATTTT. Encoded protein: CASSRESTIYF.

V is TRBV6-5 and J is TRBJ2-1, with 9 bases that match TRBD1. Losses at the gene ends were 6 bases for V and 6 bases for J; bases not matched to a gene: 9. This CDR3 contains 15 residues. Germline CDR1 is MNHEY and CDR2 is SVGAGI. DNA for the CDR3: TGTGCCAGCAGACCCAGACAGGGGGTTGTCAATGAGCAGTTCTTC. The encoded protein is CASRPRQGVVNEQFF.

This clone was counted a single time. V gene TRBV10-1 combines with J gene TRBJ2-7; weak D call: TRBD1 (6 bases). The ends were cut back, 6 bases at V and 2 bases at J, with 14 bases in the middle. This CDR3 has 14 amino acids. Germline CDR1 and CDR2: WNHNN and SYGVQD (reference sequence). The CDR3 protein is CASSPRRQAYEQYF. CDR3 DNA: TGCGCCAGCAGCCCCCGGAGACAGGCCTACGAGCAGTACTTC.

This chain connects TRBV9 to TRBJ2-5; 9 bases agree with TRBD2. The assigned J gene may be wrong: the sequence end matches TRBJ2-7 better. The CDR3 is 15 residues long. Per germline, CDR1 SGDLS and CDR2 YYNGEE. CDR3 coding DNA: TGTGCCAGCAGCGTGGGGACTAGCCGGATCTACGAGCAGTACTTC. Translation gives CASSVGTSRIYEQYF.

The chain carries TRBV5-6 and TRBJ2-1; 15 bases are shared with TRBD2. With V trimmed by 0 bases and J by 12 bases, 1 base remained unmatched. This CDR3 is built from 14 residues. CDR1 SGHDT and CDR2 YYEEEE come from the germline V gene. The CDR3 bases are TGTGCCAGCAGCTTGGGGACTAGCGGGAGGGGGCAGTTCTTC. This codes for CASSLGTSGRGQFF. Drawing the rest from reference TRBV5-6 and TRBJ2-1, the complete variable domain is DAGVTQSPTHLIKTRGQQVTLRCSPKSGHDTVSWYQQALGQGPQFIFQYYEEEERQRGNFPDRFSGHQFPNYSSELNVNALLLGDSALYLCASSLGTSGRGQFFGPGTRLTVL.

V and J are TRBV6-1 and TRBJ1-6; TRBD1 matches 8 bases. Germline CDR1 and CDR2: MNHNS and SASEGT. Unmatched junction bases numbered 7, after V lost 3 bases and J lost 6 bases. CDR3 length: 16 residues. In DNA form, the CDR3 reads TGTGCCAGCAGTGAGGCCACCGACAGGGGTAATTCACCCCTCCACTTT. It translates to CASSEATDRGNSPLHF.

CDR3 sequence (DNA): TGCAGCGTTGCTTTTGGGACGGGTAGCGGGATAGATAGTGAGCAGTTCTTC. It specifies CSVAFGTGSGIDSEQFF. The chain couples TRBV29-1 to TRBJ2-1; 8 bases map to TRBD2. The trim removed 4 bases at V and 9 bases at J, leaving 20 bases unmatched. This CDR3 has 17 residues. CDR1 is SQVTM, CDR2 ANQGSEA, per germline.

The chain links TRBV5-1 to TRBJ2-7, with TRBD1 matching over 8 bases. Trimming at V came to 4 bases and at J to 2 bases, leaving 14 bases not matched to a gene. This CDR3 spans 17 amino acids. Per germline, CDR1 SGHRS and CDR2 YFSETQ. The CDR3 bases are TGCGCCAGCAGCAGGCGTGGGGGGACAGGTAACACCTACGAGCAGTACTTC. Translating it yields CASSRRGGTGNTYEQYF. Full variable domain (outside the CDR3, taken from reference TRBV5-1 and TRBJ2-7): KAGVTQTPRYLIKTRGQQVTLSCSPISGHRSVSWYQQTPGQGLQFLFEYFSETQRNKGNFPGRFSGRQFSNSRSEMNVSTLELGDSALYLCASSRRGGTGNTYEQYFGPGTRLTVT.